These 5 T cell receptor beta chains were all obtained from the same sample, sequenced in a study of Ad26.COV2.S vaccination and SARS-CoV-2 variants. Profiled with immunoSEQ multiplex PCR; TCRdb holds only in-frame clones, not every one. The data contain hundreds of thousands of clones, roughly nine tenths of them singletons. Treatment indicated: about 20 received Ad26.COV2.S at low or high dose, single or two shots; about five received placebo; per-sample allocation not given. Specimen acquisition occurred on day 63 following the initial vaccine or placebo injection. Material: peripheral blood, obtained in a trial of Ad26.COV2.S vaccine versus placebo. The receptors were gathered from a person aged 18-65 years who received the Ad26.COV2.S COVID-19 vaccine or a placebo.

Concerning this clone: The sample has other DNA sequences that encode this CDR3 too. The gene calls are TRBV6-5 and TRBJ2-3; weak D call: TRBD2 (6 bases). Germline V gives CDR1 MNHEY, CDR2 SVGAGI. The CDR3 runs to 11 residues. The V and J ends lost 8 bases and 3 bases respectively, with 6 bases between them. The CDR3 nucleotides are TGTGCCAGCCGGGGGACAGATACGCAGTATTTT. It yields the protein CASRGTDTQYF.

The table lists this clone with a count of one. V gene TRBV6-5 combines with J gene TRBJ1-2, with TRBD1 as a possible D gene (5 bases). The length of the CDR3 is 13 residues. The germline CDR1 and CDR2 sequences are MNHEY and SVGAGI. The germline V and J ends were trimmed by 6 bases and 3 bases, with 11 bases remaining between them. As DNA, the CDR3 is TGTGCCAGCAGCCGAGGGGAGGACTATGGCTACACCTTC. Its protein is CASSRGEDYGYTF.

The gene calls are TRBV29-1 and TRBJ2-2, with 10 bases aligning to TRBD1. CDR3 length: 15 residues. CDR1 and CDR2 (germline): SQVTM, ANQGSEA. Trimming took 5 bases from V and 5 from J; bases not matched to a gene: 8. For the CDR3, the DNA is TGCAGCGTTTGGGGGGACAGGGGCGGTACCGGGGAGCTGTTTTTT. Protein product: CSVWGDRGGTGELFF.

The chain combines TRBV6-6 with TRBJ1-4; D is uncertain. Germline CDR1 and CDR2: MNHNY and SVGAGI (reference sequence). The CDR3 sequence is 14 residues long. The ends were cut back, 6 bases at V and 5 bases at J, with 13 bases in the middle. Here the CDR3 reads CASSTGPINEKLFF. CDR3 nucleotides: TGTGCCAGCAGCACGGGCCCCATAAATGAAAAACTGTTTTTT.

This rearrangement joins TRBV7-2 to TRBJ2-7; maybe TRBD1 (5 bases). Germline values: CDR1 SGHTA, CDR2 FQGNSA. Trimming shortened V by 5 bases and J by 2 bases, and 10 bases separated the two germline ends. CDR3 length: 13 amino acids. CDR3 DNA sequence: TGTGCCAGCAGCCAACAGGCGCCCTACGAGCAGTACTTC. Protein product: CASSQQAPYEQYF. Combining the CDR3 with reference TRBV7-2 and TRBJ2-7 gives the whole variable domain GAGVSQSPSNKVTEKGKDVELRCDPISGHTALYWYRQSLGQGLEFLIYFQGNSAPDKSGLPSDRFSAERTGGSVSTLTIQRTQQEDSAVYLCASSQQAPYEQYFGPGTRLTVT.